The clone carrying this TCR beta chain was seen only once. What it binds is unknown. The sample comes from a study of T cell responses to AZD1222 COVID-19 vaccine. Overall study: Second-dose intervals of approximately 4 or approximately 12 weeks were pooled. Study results and caveats: Variant regions that are unmutated are reportedly the target of nearly half of spike-specific TCRs. Dominant CD4 TCR responses targeted spike regions 160-218 and 743-854.

TCRdb's copy holds only in-frame clones and misses some; the assay was immunoSEQ multiplex PCR. The table lists some 130,000 clones, roughly 91% of them singletons. CDR3 length: 13 residues. Trimming cost V 4 bases and J 5 bases, with 10 bases left between them. The germline gives CDR1 SGDLS, CDR2 YYNGEE. This sequence originates from an adult in good health. The rearrangement links TRBV9 to TRBJ1-5; D unresolved. The sequences come from peripheral blood, collected on day 0 of AZD1222 vaccination. The CDR3 reads CASSPDGDQPQHF. The CDR3 bases are TGTGCCAGCAGCCCAGACGGCGATCAGCCCCAGCATTTT.